This T cell receptor beta chain came from a study of tumor-infiltrating lymphocytes in primary liver carcinoma. Study-wide context: Enrolled patients were male and female, aged 30 to 69 years.

Total RNA amounting to roughly 450 ng was the source from which TCR beta cDNA was made with a constant-region primer. Generation of the TCR beta libraries relied on three nested multiplex PCR rounds using slightly modified ARM-PCR. With TRBV1-TRBV30 forward primers and a C-beta reverse primer, the first two PCR rounds were run for 9 to 10 cycles each. Via MiXCR, TCRdb re-called the multiplex PCR reads, giving one row per CDR3 protein. The data contain tens of thousands of distinct CDR3 sequences, around 64% of them seen just once; the ten biggest clones take up 30% to 40%. Regarding this clonotype: Its antigen is not known. No conserved phenylalanine or tryptophan ends this CDR3, so it is likely a read error.

General observations from the study: Tumors and blood were compared for top-250-clone fraction, and tumors had the significantly higher value (p = 0.039).

J was trimmed by 13 bases and V by 3 bases; bases with no gene match: 10. Germline CDR1 is MDHEN and CDR2 is SYDVKM. The CDR3 covers 15 residues. Starting material for RNA and DNA co-extraction consisted of roughly 19-31 mg of unsorted bulk tissue. Donors underwent surgery for histopathologically diagnosed primary liver carcinoma. The sequenced sample consisted of liver tumor tissue from sampling region 4. Regarding subset: tumor region T4, right-lateral pole. The source is a man aged 35 to 55 with primary liver carcinoma and hepatitis B virus infection. The chain is built from TRBV28 and TRBJ2-1; 12 nucleotides match TRBD1. The CDR3 reads CASSLGGQGAREQFV. The CDR3 coding sequence is TGTGCCAGCAGTTTGGGGGGACAGGGGGCGCGTGAACAGTTCGTC.